This T cell receptor (beta chain) derives from a study of CD8 T cells in ankylosing spondylitis. Study results and caveats: A TCR beta motif made of 7 to 9 highly homologous variants seemed typical of ankylosing spondylitis blood. Prior work had noted some motif variants in reactive arthritis blood and synovial fluid.

Remarks on this clonotype: Its target is unknown.

CDR3 length equals 15 residues. Germline V CDR1 and CDR2: SGHTA, FQGTGA. With V trimmed by 2 bases and J by 5 bases, 3 bases remained unmatched. TCRdb called the 5' RACE reads again in MiXCR, with one record for every CDR3 protein. The table includes fewer than 250,000 distinct CDR3 sequences, around 19% detected once. The receptor's source is a male donor with ankylosing spondylitis. This chain uses TRBV7-3 with TRBJ2-7; TRBD2 matches at 13 bases. Input material: blood, either unsorted or a sorted T cell fraction (not recorded which). The chain's CDR3 is CASSLGGLAGHEQYF. Here the CDR3 DNA reads TGTGCCAGCAGCTTAGGGGGACTAGCGGGACACGAGCAGTACTTC. The full variable domain, its missing parts supplied by reference TRBV7-3 and TRBJ2-7, is GAGVSQTPSNKVTEKGKYVELRCDPISGHTALYWYRQSLGQGPEFLIYFQGTGAADDSGLPNDRFFAVRPEGSVSTLKIQRTERGDSAVYLCASSLGGLAGHEQYFGPGTRLTVT.